The sequence of this TCR beta chain was determined in a study of blood T cell repertoires in COVID-19. Authors' analysis steps: Amplifying reference gene primers gave estimates of nucleated cell counts. Measured with immunoSEQ multiplex PCR; TCRdb has only the in-frame clones, and not every one. V and J calls and clone size follow that table, whereas D and trimming were derived from the DNA. The table lists some 300,000 clones, about 87% of them singletons. The V and J ends lost 5 bases and 4 bases, in that order; junction bases with no gene match: 6. The CDR3 contains 14 residues. The germline V gene encodes CDR1 MNHEY and CDR2 SVGAGI.

The material sequenced was peripheral blood. The V and J genes are TRBV6-5 and TRBJ2-5; 8 nucleotides agree with TRBD1. This receptor was identified in a man in his 70s with acute or convalescent COVID-19. The CDR3 sequence is CASSHGQGSETQYF. Written as DNA, the CDR3 is TGTGCCAGCAGTCACGGACAGGGATCAGAGACCCAGTACTTC.